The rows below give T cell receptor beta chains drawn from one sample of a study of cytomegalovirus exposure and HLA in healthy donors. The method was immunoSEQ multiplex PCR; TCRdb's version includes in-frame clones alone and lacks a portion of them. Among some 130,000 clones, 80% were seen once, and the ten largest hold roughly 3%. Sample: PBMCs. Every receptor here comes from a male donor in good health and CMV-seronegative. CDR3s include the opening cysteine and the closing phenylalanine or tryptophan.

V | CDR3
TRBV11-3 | CASSQGQGNSGANGLTF
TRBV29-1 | CSVLGVGFGGELFF
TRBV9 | CASSVRDRAGPNYGYTF
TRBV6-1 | CASNQGEVTEAFF
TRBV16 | CASSYGLNTGELFF
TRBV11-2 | CASSSKSGYVTEAFF
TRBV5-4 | CASSLGRGGPTEAFF
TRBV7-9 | CSSSLGGTGDYEQYF
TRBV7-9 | CSSSFPNGTGGTEAFF
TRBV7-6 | CASTRLAGVPTDTQYF
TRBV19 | CASSIGFSSSTDTQYF
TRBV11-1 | CASSLGWAAEAFF
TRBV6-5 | CASSTTGLGMGYTF
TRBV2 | CASTGASDIQYF
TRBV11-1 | CVSSRDTTSYEQYF
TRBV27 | CASSLILAVSTDTQYF
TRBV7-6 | CASSLFSGSGSFDEQYF
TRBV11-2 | CASSQDRDQPQHF
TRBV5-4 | CASRIYQGARDGYTF
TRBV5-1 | CASSSGDRGIYEQYF
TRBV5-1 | CANRGAGPSYGYTF
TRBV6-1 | CASSAGGESTEAFF
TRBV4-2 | CASSRVGLADNKNSQYF
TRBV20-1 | CSAQGFGEQYF
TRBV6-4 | CASSPGTSGGGEQFF
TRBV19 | CASSSGASNQPQHF
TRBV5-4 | CASSWQGRDEQFF
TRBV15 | CATSRDPGTGNTEAFF
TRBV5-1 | CASSLVGLAGVPDTQYF
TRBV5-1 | CASSTQGVETQYF
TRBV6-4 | CASSDGLADHNEQFF
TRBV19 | CASSLPPQGLLGNEQFF
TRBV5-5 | CASSSPGGDPYEQYF
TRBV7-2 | CASNPSGGIGYGYTF
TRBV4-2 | CASSERIGGYEQYF
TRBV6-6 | CASRPSGVSTDTQYF
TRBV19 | CASSPRPATVLAKNIQYF
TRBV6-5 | CASSARGGTDTQYF
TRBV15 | CATSRNIWQGTEAFF
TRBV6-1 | CASSHQTTGAAFF
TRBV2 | CASSVWSSGLGGELFF
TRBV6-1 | CASSEGWAGVSADF
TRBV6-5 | CASSYVGQGFAGELFF
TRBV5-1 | CASSDGTSSYNEQFF
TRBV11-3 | CASDRAGLTYNSPLHF
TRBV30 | CACSGGTPDEQYF
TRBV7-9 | CASSLAVGEGANGYTF
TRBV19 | CASSPTLRGTDTQYF
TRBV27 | CASSYLQDSNQPQHF